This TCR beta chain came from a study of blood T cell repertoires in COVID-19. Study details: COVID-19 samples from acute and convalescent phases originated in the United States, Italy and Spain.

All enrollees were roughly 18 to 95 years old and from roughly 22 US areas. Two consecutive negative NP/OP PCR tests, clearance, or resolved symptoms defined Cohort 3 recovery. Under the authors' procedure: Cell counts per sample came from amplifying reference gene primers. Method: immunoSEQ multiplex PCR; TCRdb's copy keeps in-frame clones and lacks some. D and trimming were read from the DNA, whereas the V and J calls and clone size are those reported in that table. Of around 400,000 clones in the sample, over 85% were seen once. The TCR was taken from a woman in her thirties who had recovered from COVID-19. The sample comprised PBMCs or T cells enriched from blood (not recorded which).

The CDR3: CSGQINEKLFF. CDR3 DNA sequence: TGCAGTGGTCAGATTAATGAAAAACTGTTTTTT. The chain has TRBV20-1 and TRBJ1-4; no clear D. This CDR3 contains 11 residues. Trimming took 7 bases from V and 4 from J, leaving 7 bases between them. CDR1 and CDR2 (germline): DFQATT, SNEGSKA (reference sequence).